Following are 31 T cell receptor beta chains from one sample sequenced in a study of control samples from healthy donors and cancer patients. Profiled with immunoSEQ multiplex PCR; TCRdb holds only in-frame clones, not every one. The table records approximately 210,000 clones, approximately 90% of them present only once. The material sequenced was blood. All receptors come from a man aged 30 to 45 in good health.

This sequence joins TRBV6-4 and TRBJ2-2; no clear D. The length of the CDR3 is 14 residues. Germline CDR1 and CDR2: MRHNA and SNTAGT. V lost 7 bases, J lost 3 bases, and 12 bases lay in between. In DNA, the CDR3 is TGTGCCAGCACCCCTGGGTCCGACACCGGGGAGCTGTTTTTT. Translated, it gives CASTPGSDTGELFF.

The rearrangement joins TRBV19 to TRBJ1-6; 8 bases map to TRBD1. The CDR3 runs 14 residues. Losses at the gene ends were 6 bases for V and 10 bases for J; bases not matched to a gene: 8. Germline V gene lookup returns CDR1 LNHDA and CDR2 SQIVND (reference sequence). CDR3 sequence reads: CASRQGGEGSPLHF. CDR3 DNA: TGTGCCAGTAGACAGGGGGGGGAAGGATCACCCCTCCACTTT.

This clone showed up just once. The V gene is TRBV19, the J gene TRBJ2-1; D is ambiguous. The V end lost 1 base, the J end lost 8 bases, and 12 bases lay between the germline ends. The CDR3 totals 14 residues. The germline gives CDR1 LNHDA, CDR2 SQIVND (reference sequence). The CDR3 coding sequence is TGTGCCAGTAGTATAGCCTGGTCTTCGGATGAGCAGTTCTTC. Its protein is CASSIAWSSDEQFF.

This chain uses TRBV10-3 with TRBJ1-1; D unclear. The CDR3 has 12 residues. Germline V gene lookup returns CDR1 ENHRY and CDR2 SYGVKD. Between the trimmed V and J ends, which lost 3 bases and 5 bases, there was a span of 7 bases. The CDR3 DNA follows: TGTGCCATCAGTGATCGTGGAACTGAAGCTTTCTTT. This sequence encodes CAISDRGTEAFF.

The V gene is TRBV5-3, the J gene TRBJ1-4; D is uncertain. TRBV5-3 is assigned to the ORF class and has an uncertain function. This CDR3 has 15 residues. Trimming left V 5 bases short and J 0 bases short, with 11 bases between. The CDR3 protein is CARRIRGATNEKLFF. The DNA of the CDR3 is TGTGCCAGAAGAATCCGGGGAGCAACTAATGAAAAACTGTTTTTT.

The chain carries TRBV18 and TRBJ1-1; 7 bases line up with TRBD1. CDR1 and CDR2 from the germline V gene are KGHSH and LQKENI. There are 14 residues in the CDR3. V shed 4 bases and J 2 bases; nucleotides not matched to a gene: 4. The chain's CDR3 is CASSRDRFNTEAFF. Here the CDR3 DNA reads TGTGCCAGCTCACGGGACAGATTTAACACTGAAGCTTTCTTT.

The CDR3 here is CASRTGTVSNQPQHF. CDR3 DNA: TGTGCCAGTAGAACCGGGACGGTTAGCAATCAGCCCCAGCATTTT. The chain links TRBV19 to TRBJ1-5, with TRBD1 as a possible D gene (5 bases). The V gene lost 6 bases and the J gene lost 0 bases, with 12 bases spanning the gap. This CDR3 has 15 amino acids. Germline CDR1 reads LNHDA; CDR2 reads SQIVND (reference sequence). The variable domain in full, with the rest retrieved from reference TRBV19 and TRBJ1-5, is DGGITQSPKYLFRKEGQNVTLSCEQNLNHDAMYWYRQDPGQGLRLIYYSQIVNDFQKGDIAEGYSVSREKKESFPLTVTSAQKNPTAFYLCASRTGTVSNQPQHFGDGTRLSIL.

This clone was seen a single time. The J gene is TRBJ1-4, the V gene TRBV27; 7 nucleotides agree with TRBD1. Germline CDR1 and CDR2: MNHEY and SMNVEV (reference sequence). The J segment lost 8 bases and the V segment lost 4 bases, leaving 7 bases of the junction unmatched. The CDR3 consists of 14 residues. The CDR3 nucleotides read TGTGCCAGCAGTTGGGCAGGGGGGGGAGAAAAACTGTTTTTT. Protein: CASSWAGGGEKLFF.

The DNA for the CDR3 is TGTGCCAGTAGTACTTACCGGGACTCGAGGGGCGAGCAGTACTTC. As protein: CASSTYRDSRGEQYF. The chain joins TRBV19 to TRBJ2-7, with D maybe TRBD2 (6 bases). Between the trimmed V and J ends, which lost 4 bases and 6 bases, there was a span of 19 bases. Germline V CDR1 and CDR2: LNHDA, SQIVND (reference sequence). The CDR3 contains 15 residues.

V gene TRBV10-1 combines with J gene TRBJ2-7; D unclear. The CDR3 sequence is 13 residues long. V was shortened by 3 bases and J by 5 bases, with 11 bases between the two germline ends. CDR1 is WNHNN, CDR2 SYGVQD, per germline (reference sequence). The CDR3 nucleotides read TGCGCCAGCAGTGACCCGTTGGTCCACGAGCAGTACTTC. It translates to CASSDPLVHEQYF.

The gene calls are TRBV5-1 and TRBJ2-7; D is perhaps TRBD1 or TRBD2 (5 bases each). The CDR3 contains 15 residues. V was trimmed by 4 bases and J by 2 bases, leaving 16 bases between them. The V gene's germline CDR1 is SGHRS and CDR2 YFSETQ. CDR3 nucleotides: TGCGCCAGCAGCCTGAAACCCAGGGAGCCCTACGAGCAGTACTTC. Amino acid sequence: CASSLKPREPYEQYF.

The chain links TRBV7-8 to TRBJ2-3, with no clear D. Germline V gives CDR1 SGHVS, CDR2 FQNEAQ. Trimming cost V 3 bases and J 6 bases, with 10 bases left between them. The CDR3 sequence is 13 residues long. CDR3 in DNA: TGTGCCAGCAGCTTGCCAGTCGCCGATACGCAGTATTTT. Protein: CASSLPVADTQYF.

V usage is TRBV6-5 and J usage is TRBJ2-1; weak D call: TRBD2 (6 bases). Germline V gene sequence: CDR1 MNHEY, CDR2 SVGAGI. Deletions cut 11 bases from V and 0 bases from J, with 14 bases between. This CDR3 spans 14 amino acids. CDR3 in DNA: TGTGCCGGAAAAGTCGGGGGCTCCTACAATGAGCAGTTCTTC. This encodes CAGKVGGSYNEQFF.

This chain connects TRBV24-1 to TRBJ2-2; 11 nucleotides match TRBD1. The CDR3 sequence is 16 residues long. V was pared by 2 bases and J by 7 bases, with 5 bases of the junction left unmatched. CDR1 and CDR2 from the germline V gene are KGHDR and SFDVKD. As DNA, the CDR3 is TGTGCCACCAGTGATTACGGACAGGGGGCTGGCGGGGAGCTGTTTTTT. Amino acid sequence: CATSDYGQGAGGELFF.

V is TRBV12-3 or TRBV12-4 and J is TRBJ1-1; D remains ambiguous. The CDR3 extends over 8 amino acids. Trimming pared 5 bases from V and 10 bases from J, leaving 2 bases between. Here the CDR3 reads CASSPAFF. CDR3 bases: TGTGCCAGCAGTCCAGCTTTCTTT.

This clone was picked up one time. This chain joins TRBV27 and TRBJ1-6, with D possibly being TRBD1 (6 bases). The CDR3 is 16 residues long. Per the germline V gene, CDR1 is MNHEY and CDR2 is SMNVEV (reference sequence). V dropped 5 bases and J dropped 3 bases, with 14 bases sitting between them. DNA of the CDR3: TGTGCCAGCAGTACTCAGGGGAGAAGCTATAATTCACCCCTCCACTTT. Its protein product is CASSTQGRSYNSPLHF.

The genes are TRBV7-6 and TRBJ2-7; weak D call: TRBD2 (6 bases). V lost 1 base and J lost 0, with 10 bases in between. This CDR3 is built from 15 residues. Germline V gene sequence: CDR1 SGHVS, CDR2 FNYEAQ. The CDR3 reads CASSLGAGSSYEQYF. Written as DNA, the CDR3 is TGTGCCAGCAGCTTAGGAGCCGGGAGCTCCTACGAGCAGTACTTC.

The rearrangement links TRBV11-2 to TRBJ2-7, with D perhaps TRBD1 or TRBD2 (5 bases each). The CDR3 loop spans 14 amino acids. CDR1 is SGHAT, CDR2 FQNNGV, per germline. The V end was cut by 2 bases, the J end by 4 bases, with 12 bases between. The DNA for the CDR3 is TGTGCCAGCAGCTTATATGGGACCCCGTACGAGCAGTACTTC. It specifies CASSLYGTPYEQYF.

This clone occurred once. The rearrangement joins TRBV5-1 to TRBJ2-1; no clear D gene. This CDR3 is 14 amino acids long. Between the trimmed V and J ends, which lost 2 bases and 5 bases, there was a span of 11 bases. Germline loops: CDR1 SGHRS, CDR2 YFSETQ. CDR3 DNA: TGCGCCAGCAGCTTCGATGTCGCCAACAATGAGCAGTTCTTC. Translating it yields CASSFDVANNEQFF. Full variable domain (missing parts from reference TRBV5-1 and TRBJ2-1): KAGVTQTPRYLIKTRGQQVTLSCSPISGHRSVSWYQQTPGQGLQFLFEYFSETQRNKGNFPGRFSGRQFSNSRSEMNVSTLELGDSALYLCASSFDVANNEQFFGPGTRLTVL.

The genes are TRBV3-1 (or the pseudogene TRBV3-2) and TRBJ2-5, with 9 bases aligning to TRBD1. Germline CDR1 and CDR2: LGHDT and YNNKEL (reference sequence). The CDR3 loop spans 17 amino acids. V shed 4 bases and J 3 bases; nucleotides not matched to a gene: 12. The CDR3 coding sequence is TGTGCCAGCAGCCCTAAAGGGGGGACAGGGTATGAAGAGACCCAGTACTTC. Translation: CASSPKGGTGYEETQYF.

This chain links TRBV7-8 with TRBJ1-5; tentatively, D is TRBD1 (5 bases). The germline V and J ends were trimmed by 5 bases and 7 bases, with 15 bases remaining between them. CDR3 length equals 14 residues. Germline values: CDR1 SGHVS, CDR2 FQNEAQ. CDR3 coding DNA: TGTGCCAGCAGCCCAAACCCAGGGAACCAGCCCCAGCATTTT. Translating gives CASSPNPGNQPQHF. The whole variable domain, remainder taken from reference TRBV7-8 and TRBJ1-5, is GAGVSQSPRYKVAKRGQDVALRCDPISGHVSLFWYQQALGQGPEFLTYFQNEAQLDKSGLPSDRFFAERPEGSVSTLKIQRTQQEDSAVYLCASSPNPGNQPQHFGDGTRLSIL.

In DNA, the CDR3 is TGCAGCGTTGAAGGGACAGGCACAGATACGCAGTATTTT. Protein: CSVEGTGTDTQYF. The V call is TRBV29-1, the J call TRBJ2-3; TRBD1 might be the D (6 bases). Trimming left V 1 base short and J 1 base short, with 6 bases between. Germline assignment: CDR1 SQVTM and CDR2 ANQGSEA. The CDR3 sequence is 13 residues long.

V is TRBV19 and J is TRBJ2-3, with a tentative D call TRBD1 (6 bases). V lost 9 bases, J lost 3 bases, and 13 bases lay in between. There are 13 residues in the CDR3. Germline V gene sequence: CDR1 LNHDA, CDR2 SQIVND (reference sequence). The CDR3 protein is CASNRERTDTQYF. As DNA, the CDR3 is TGTGCCAGCAACAGGGAAAGGACAGATACGCAGTATTTT.

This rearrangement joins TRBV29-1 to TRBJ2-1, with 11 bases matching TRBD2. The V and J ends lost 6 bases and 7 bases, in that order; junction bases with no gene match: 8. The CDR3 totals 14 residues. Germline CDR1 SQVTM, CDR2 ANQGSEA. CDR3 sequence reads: CSVDSGGAINEQFF. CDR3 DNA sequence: TGCAGCGTGGATAGCGGGGGGGCCATTAATGAGCAGTTCTTC.

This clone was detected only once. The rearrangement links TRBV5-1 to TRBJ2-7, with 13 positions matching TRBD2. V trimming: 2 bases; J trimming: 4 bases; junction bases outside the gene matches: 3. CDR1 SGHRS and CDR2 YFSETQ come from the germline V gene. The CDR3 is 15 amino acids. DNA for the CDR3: TGCGCCAGCAGCTTTCGGACTAGCGGGGGATACGAGCAGTACTTC. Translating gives CASSFRTSGGYEQYF. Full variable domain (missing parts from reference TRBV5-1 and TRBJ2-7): KAGVTQTPRYLIKTRGQQVTLSCSPISGHRSVSWYQQTPGQGLQFLFEYFSETQRNKGNFPGRFSGRQFSNSRSEMNVSTLELGDSALYLCASSFRTSGGYEQYFGPGTRLTVT.

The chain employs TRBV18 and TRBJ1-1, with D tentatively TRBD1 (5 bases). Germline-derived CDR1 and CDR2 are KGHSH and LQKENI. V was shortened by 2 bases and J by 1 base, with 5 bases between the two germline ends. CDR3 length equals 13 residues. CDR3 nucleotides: TGTGCCAGCTCACCAGGGGGGAACACTGAAGCTTTCTTT. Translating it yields CASSPGGNTEAFF. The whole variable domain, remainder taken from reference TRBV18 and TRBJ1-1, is NAGVMQNPRHLVRRRGQEARLRCSPMKGHSHVYWYRQLPEEGLKFMVYLQKENIIDESGMPKERFSAEFPKEGPSILRIQQVVRGDSAAYFCASSPGGNTEAFFGQGTRLTVV.

For the CDR3, the DNA is TGTGCCACCAGCAGAGGGTACGGTACTGAAGCTTTCTTT. This translates into CATSRGYGTEAFF. V and J are TRBV15 and TRBJ1-1, with D uncertain. CDR3 length: 13 amino acids. Per the germline V gene, CDR1 is LNHNV and CDR2 is YYDKDF (reference sequence). The germline V and J ends were trimmed by 1 base and 5 bases, with 8 bases remaining between them.

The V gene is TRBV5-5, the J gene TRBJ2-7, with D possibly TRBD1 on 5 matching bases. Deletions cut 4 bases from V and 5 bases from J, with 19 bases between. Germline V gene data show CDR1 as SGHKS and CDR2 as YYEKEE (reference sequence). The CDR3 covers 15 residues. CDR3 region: CASSPSRVAGNEQYF. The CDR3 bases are TGTGCCAGCAGCCCGAGCAGGGTTGCTGGAAACGAGCAGTACTTC.

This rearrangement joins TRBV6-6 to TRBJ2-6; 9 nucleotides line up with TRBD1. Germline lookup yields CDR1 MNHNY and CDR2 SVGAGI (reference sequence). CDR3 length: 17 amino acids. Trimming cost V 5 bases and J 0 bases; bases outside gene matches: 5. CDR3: CASSQWTGVSGANVLTF. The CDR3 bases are TGTGCCAGCAGTCAGTGGACAGGGGTCTCTGGGGCCAACGTCCTGACTTTC.

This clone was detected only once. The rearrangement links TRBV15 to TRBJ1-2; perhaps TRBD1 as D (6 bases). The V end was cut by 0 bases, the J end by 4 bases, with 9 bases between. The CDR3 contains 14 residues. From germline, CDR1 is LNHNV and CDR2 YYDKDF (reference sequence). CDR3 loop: CATSRDRGSYGYTF. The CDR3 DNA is TGTGCCACCAGCAGAGATAGGGGGAGCTATGGCTACACCTTC.

The CDR3 spells CASSSLDRVGGYTF. CDR3 nucleotide sequence: TGTGCCAGCAGTTCCTTGGACAGGGTGGGAGGCTACACCTTC. J is TRBJ1-2 and V is TRBV27; 8 positions match TRBD1. Germline loops: CDR1 MNHEY, CDR2 SMNVEV (reference sequence). This CDR3 region has 14 residues. The ends lost 4 bases at V and 8 bases at J; junction bases unmatched: 9.